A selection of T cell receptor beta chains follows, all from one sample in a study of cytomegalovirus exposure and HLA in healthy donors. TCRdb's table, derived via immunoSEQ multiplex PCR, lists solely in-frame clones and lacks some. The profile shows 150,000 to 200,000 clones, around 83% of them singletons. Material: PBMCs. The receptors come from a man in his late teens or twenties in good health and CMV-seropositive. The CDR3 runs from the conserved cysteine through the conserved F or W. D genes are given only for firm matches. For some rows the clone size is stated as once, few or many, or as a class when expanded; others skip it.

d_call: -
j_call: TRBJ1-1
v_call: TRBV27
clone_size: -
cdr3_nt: TGTGCCAGCCGCGGGGTAGCCGGGACTGAAGCTTTCTTT
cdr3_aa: CASRGVAGTEAFF

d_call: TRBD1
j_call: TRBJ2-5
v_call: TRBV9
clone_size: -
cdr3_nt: TGTGCCAGCAGCGTAGGAGGGACAGGGGAGGAGTACTTC
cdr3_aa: CASSVGGTGEEYF

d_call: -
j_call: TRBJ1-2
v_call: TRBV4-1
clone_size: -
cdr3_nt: TGCGCCAGCAGCCAAGATAGGAGGGCGATCTATGGCTACACCTTC
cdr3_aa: CASSQDRRAIYGYTF

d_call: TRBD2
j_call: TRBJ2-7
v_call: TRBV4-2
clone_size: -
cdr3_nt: TGTGCCAGCAGCCAAAAAAGGACTAGCGGGGGGGTTGACGAGCAGTACTTC
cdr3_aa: CASSQKRTSGGVDEQYF

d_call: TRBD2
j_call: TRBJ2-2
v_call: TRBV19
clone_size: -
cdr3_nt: TGTGCCAGTAGTATAGGACTAGCGACCGGGGAGCTGTTTTTT
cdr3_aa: CASSIGLATGELFF

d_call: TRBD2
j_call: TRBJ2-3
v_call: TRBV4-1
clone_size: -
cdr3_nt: TGCGCCAGCAGCCAAGTAGCGGGGGGAAGCGCTAGCACAGATACGCAGTATTTT
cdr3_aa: CASSQVAGGSASTDTQYF

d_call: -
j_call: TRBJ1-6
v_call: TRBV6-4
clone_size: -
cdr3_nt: TGTGCCAGCAGTGAGAGTCCGGTTTCACCCCTCCACTTT
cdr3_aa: CASSESPVSPLHF

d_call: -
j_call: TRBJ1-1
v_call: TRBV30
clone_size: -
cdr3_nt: TGTGCCTGGAGTGTAGCGGGAAACACTGAAGCTTTCTTT
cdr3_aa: CAWSVAGNTEAFF

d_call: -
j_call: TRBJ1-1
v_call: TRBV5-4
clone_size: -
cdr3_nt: TGTGCCAGCAGCTTGAGGGGGATGAACACTGAAGCTTTCTTT
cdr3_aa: CASSLRGMNTEAFF

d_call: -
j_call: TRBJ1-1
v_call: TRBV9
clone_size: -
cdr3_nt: TGTGCCAGCAGCCCTACTGGACGTATGGGGGGTGAAGCTTTCTTT
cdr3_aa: CASSPTGRMGGEAFF

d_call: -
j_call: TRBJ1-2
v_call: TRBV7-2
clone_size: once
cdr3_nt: TGTGCCAGCAGCTTAGTTGGGGGCGACTATGGCTACACCTTC
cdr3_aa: CASSLVGGDYGYTF

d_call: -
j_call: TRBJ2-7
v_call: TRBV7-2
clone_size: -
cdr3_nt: TGTGCCAGCAGCTTAGTCCATAGCTCCTACGAGCAGTACTTC
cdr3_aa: CASSLVHSSYEQYF

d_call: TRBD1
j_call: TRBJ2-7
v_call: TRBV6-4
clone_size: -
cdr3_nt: TGTGCCAGCAGTGACAAGTGGACAGGGTACTTC
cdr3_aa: CASSDKWTGYF

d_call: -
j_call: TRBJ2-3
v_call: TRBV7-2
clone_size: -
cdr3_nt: TGTGCCGGGGCCAACCTGGGCACAGATACGCAGTATTTT
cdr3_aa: CAGANLGTDTQYF

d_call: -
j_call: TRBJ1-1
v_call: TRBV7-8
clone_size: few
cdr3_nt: TGTGCCAGCAGCTTAATATCTGAGAATGAAGCTTTCTTT
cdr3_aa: CASSLISENEAFF

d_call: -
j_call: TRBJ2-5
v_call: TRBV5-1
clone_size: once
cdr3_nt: TGCGCCAGCAGCTTGGGAGGCGGACTGTCGAGCCAGACCCAGTACTTC
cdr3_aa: CASSLGGGLSSQTQYF

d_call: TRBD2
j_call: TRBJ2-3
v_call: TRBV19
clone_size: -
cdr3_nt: TGTGCCAGTAGTCTCACTAGCGGGGGGGGATACATGGGGAACACAGATACGCAGTATTTT
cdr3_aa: CASSLTSGGGYMGNTDTQYF

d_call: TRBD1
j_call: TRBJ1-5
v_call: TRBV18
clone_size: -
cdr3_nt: TGTGCCAGCTCACCCCAGGGGGCCCTGATTAGCAATCAGCCCCAGCATTTT
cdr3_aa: CASSPQGALISNQPQHF

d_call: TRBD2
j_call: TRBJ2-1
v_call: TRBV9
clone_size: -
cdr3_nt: TGTGCCAGCAGCGATGTGGGGGGGACTAGCGGCTACAATGAGCAGTTCTTC
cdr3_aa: CASSDVGGTSGYNEQFF

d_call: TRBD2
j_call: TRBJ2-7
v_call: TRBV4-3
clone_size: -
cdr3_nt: TGCGCCAGCAGCACCGGACTAGCGGACTCCTACGAGCAGTACTTC
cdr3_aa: CASSTGLADSYEQYF

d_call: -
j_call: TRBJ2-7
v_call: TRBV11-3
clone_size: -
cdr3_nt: TGTGCCAGCAGCTTACTGACTGCCTCCTACGAGCAGTACTTC
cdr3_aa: CASSLLTASYEQYF

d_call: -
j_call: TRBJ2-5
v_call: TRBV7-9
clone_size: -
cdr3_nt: TGTGCCAGCAGCCGCCGACAGGACCAAGAGACCCAGTACTTC
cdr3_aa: CASSRRQDQETQYF

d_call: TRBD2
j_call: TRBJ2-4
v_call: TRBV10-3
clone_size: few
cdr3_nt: TGTGCCATCAGTGATCCTGGACTAGCAGTATCTCGTATCATGGGGCAGAATCACAGTCAGTACTTC
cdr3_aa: CAISDPGLAVSRIMGQNHSQYF

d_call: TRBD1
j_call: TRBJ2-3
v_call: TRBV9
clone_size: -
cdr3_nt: TGTGCCAGCAGCGTGGGACAGTTAAGAACAGATACGCAGTATTTT
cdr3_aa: CASSVGQLRTDTQYF

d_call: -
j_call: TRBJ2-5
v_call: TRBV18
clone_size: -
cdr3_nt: TGTGCCAGCTCATCGACACCTGGCGGGTCCCAAGAGACCCAGTACTTC
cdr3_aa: CASSSTPGGSQETQYF

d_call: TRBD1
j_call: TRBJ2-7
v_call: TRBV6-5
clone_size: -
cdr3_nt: TGTGCCAGCAGACCGGGACAGACATACGAGCAGTACTTC
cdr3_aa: CASRPGQTYEQYF

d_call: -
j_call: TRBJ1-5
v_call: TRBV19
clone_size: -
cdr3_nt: TGTGCCAGTAGTATGTACAATGCAGGACTCTCAGCTCAGCCCCAGCATTTT
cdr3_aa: CASSMYNAGLSAQPQHF

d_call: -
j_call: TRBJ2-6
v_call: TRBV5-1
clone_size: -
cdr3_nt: TGCGCCAGCAGCTTGACGACCTCTGGGGCCAACGGCCTGACTTTC
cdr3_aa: CASSLTTSGANGLTF

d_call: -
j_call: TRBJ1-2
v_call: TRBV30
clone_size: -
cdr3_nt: TGTGCCTGGAGTCCCCAGGGATTGAATGGCTACACCTTC
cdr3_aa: CAWSPQGLNGYTF

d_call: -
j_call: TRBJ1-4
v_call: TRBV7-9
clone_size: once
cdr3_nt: TGTGCCAGCAGCCCAACCTCCGACGGCCCTGGAGTGTTTTTT
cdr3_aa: CASSPTSDGPGVFF

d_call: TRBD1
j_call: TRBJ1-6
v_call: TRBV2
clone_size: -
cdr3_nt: TGTGCCAGCAGGGAAACAGGGGGCGGTAATTCACCCCTCCACTTT
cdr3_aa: CASRETGGGNSPLHF

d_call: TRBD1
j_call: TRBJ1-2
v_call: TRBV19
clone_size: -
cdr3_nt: TGTGCCAGTAGAGCCACCGCCGGGACAGGGGGGGGCTACACCTTC
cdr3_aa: CASRATAGTGGGYTF

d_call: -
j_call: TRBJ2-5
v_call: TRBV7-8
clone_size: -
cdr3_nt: TGTGCCAGCAGCTGGGGGCCTAGTAGGGAGACCCAGTACTTC
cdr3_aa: CASSWGPSRETQYF

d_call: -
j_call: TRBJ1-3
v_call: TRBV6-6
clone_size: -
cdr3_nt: TGTGCCAGCAGTCCCCAGGGCTCTGGAAACACCATATATTTT
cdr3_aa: CASSPQGSGNTIYF

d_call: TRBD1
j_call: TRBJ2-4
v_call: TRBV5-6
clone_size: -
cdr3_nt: TGTGCCAGCTCGGACAGGGGGCTGACGAACATTCAGTACTTC
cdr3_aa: CASSDRGLTNIQYF

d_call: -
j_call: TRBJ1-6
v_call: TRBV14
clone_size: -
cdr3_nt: TGTGCCAGCAGCCAAGATCCAGTCAGTTCACCCCTCCACTTT
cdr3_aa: CASSQDPVSSPLHF

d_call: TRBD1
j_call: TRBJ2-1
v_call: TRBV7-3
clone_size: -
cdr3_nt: TGTGCCAGCAGCCCCCCCGGACAGGGCTACAATGAGCAGTTCTTC
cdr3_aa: CASSPPGQGYNEQFF

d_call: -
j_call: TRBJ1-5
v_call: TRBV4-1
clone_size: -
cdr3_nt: TGCGCCAGCAGCCAAGATTCGGGCAATCAGCCCCAGCATTTT
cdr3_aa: CASSQDSGNQPQHF

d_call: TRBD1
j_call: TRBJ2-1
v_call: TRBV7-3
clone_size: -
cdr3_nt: TGTGCCAGCAGCCGCACCGGGACAGCAAACTACAATGAGCAGTTCTTC
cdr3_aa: CASSRTGTANYNEQFF

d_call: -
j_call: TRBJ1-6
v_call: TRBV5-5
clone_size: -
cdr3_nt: TGTGCCAGCAGCTTGGCCCCTTTAGGTGGAGGGAATTCACCCCTCCACTTT
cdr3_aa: CASSLAPLGGGNSPLHF

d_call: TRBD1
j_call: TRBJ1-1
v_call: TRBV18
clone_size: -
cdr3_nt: TGTGCCAGCTCACAGGGACAGGGGGTGGTTGAAGCTTTCTTT
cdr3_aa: CASSQGQGVVEAFF

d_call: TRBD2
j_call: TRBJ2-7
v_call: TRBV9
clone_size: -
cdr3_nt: TGTGCCAGCAGCGGGGCTCCCGGGGGGGTCTACGAGCAGTACTTC
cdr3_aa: CASSGAPGGVYEQYF

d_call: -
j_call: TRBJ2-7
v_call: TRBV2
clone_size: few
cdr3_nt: TGTGCCAGCAGAATAACAGGGCAGAGCTCCTACGAGCAGTACTTC
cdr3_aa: CASRITGQSSYEQYF

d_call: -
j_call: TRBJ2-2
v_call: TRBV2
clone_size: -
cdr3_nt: TGTGCCAGCAGTGAAGGGGCCCCCGGGGAGCTGTTTTTT
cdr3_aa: CASSEGAPGELFF

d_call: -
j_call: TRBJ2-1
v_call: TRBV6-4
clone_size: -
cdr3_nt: TGTGCCAGCAGTGACTCACAACTAGCTGGCTACAATGAGCAGTTCTTC
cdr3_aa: CASSDSQLAGYNEQFF

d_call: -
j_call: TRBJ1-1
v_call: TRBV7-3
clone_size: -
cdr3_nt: TGTGCCAGCAGACCGGGACAAACGAACACTGAAGCTTTCTTT
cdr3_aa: CASRPGQTNTEAFF

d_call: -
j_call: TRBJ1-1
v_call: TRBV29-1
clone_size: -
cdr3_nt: TGCAGCGCTTTGACAGGTATGAACACTGAAGCTTTCTTT
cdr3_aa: CSALTGMNTEAFF

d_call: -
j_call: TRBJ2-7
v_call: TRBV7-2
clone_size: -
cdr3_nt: TGTGCCAGCAGCTTATTTGGGGGGTCCTATATGGGCGAGCAGTACTTC
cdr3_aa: CASSLFGGSYMGEQYF

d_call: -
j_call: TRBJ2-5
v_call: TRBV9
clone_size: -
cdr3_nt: TGTGCCAGCAGCGGACTCGGTCGAGAGACCCAGTACTTC
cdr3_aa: CASSGLGRETQYF

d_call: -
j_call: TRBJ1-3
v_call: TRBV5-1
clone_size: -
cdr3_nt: TGCGCCAGCAGCGTGACAGGAATTCGAGGAAACACCATATATTTT
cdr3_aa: CASSVTGIRGNTIYF